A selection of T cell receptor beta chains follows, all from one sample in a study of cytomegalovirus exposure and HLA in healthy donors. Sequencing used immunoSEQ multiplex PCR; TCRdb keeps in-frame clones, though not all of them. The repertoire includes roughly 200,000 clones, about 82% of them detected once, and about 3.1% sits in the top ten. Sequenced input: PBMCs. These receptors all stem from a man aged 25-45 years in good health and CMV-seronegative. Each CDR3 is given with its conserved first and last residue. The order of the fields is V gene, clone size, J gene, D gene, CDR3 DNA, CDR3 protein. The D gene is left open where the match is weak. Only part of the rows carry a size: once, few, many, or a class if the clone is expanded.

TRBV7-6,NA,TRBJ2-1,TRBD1,TGTGCCAGCAGCAAACGTTTCAGGGGGCGCGGGGAGGCGAGGAGGTACAATGAGCAGTTCTTC,CASSKRFRGRGEARRYNEQFF
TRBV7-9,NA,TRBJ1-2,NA,TGTGCCAGCAGCTTAGTTGGAGGGGTAGGGAACTATGGCTACACCTTC,CASSLVGGVGNYGYTF
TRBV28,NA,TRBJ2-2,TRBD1,TGTGCCAGCAGTTTCAGGGGGACGAACACCGGGGAGCTGTTTTTT,CASSFRGTNTGELFF
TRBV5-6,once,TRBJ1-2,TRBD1,TGTGCCAGCAGCCCCCCCGGACAGGGCGCTTATGGCTACACCTTC,CASSPPGQGAYGYTF
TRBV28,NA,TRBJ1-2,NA,TGTGCCAGCAGTTTATCAGGCATCTATGGCTACACCTTC,CASSLSGIYGYTF
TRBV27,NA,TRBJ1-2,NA,TGTGCCAGCAGTTTAGGGGGGGGCTATGGCTACACCTTC,CASSLGGGYGYTF
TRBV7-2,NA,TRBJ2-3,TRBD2,TGTGCCAGCAGCTATGGACTAGCGGGGCTCGATACGCAGTATTTT,CASSYGLAGLDTQYF
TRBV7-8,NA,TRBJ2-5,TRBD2,TGTGCCAGCAGCATTGCGGGGGGGCCGGAGACCCAGTACTTC,CASSIAGGPETQYF
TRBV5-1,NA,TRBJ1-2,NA,TGCGCCAGCAGCTTGGGGGGGGTTATAAACTATGGCTACACCTTC,CASSLGGVINYGYTF
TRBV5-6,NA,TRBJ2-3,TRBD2,TGTGCCAGCCTCACTAGCGGGGGAACAGATACGCAGTATTTT,CASLTSGGTDTQYF
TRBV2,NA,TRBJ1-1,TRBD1,TGTGCCAGCAGTGAAGAAGGACAGGGGCTCTCTGAAGCTTTCTTT,CASSEEGQGLSEAFF
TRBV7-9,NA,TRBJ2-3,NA,TGTGCCAGCAGCCCACAGACAGATACGCAGTATTTT,CASSPQTDTQYF
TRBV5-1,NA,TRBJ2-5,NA,TGCGCCAGCAGGAGAACAGGGAGTGTTGCGGAGACCCAGTACTTC,CASRRTGSVAETQYF
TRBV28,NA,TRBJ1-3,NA,TGTGCCAGCAGTAGGGGTTACACCATATATTTT,CASSRGYTIYF
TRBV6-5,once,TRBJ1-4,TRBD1,TGTGCCAGCAGTTTGAGGACAGGGTCTGAAAAACTGTTTTTT,CASSLRTGSEKLFF
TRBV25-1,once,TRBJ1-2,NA,TGTGCCAGCAGTGACACAGGGCTCTTGGAAACCTACTATGGCTACACCTTC,CASSDTGLLETYYGYTF
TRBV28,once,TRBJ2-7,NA,TGTGCCAGTAGAGAATCGGGACACATATCCTACGAGCAGTACTTC,CASRESGHISYEQYF
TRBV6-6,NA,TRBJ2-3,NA,TGTGCCAGCAGTTATCAGGGCACAGATACGCAGTATTTT,CASSYQGTDTQYF
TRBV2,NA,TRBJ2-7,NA,TGTGCCAGCAGCCGGACTCTGCGCGACGAGCAGTACTTC,CASSRTLRDEQYF
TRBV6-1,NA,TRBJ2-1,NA,TGTGCCAGCAGTTCCGCTCCCGGGACAACGCAGTTCTTC,CASSSAPGTTQFF
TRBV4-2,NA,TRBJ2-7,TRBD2,TGTGCCAGCAGCCAAGAGCCCGGACTAGCGGGCTACGAGCAGTACTTC,CASSQEPGLAGYEQYF
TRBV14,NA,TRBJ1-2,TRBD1,TGTGCCAGCAGCCAAGATTACAGGGGGCTGGGCTACACCTTC,CASSQDYRGLGYTF
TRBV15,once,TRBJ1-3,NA,TGTGCCACCAGCATCACATCGGGAAACACCATATATTTT,CATSITSGNTIYF
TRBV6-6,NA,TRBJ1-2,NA,TGTGCCAGCAGTCGGAGACAGGCTCCTAACTATGGCTACACCTTC,CASSRRQAPNYGYTF
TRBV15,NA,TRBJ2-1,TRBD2,TGTGCCACCAGGCACGGGGGGGATGAGCAGTTCTTC,CATRHGGDEQFF
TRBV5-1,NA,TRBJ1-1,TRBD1,TGCGCCAGCAGCTTGGCGACCCGGGGACAGGGAAGCGCTTTCTTT,CASSLATRGQGSAFF
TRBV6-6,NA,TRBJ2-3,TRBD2,TGTGCCAGCAGGGGGGGGGCAGATACGCAGTATTTT,CASRGGADTQYF
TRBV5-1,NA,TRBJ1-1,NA,TGCGCCAGCAGCTTGGGAGGGTATAGGACTGAAGCTTTCTTT,CASSLGGYRTEAFF